The 2 T cell receptor beta chains given below trace back to one sample, sequenced in a study of blood T cell repertoires in COVID-19. Assay used: immunoSEQ multiplex PCR; TCRdb lists only in-frame clones, some missing. Seen here are about 64,000 clones, roughly 76% observed once, and the top ten hold roughly 4.8%. Input material: peripheral blood. The source is a human donor in a cohort sampled during active COVID-19.

This chain links TRBV28 with TRBJ2-7; D not resolved. Germline assignment: CDR1 MDHEN and CDR2 SYDVKM. Trimming pared 2 bases from V and 0 bases from J, leaving 8 bases between. This CDR3 has 14 residues. CDR3 residues: CASSLEASSYEQYF. As DNA, the CDR3 is TGTGCCAGCAGTTTAGAGGCGAGCTCCTACGAGCAGTACTTC.

This clone occurred a few times. The chain has TRBV18 and TRBJ2-7, with 10 bases fitting TRBD1. From germline, CDR1 is KGHSH and CDR2 LQKENI. V gave up 6 bases and J gave up 3 bases; unmatched junction bases: 11. This CDR3 contains 16 residues. CDR3 nucleotides: TGTGCCAGCTCGCCAGCTGGGACAGGGGTGCTCTACGAGCAGTACTTC. Protein: CASSPAGTGVLYEQYF.